This T cell receptor (beta chain) was profiled in a study of beta chain features in type 1 diabetes. General observations from the study: All four CD4+ subsets of Type 1 diabetes patients contained TCRB CDR3s that were moderately but significantly shorter. The naive, central memory and Treg TCRB repertoires showed an apparent similarity that was greater among patients than among healthy donors.

As regards this clone: The antigen is not known.

The study reverse transcribed the entire isolated RNA, so it sequenced expressed TCRB transcripts. Method: immunoSEQ multiplex PCR; TCRdb's copy keeps in-frame clones and lacks some. The repertoire includes fewer than 400,000 clones, 9.3% of them detected once, and around 1% sits in the top ten. The V gene's germline CDR1 is LNHDA and CDR2 SQIVND (reference sequence). Trimming removed 3 bases from V and 5 bases from J, with 17 bases in between. This CDR3 is 16 amino acids long. This chain joins TRBV19 and TRBJ2-4; D call uncertain. Sequenced sample: central memory CD4+ T cells from blood. The receptor was derived from a man aged 30-40 years with type 1 diabetes. CDR3 in DNA: TGTGCCAGTAGTATGGGTCAGCTACCCTTGGAAAACATTCAGTACTTC. Translation gives CASSMGQLPLENIQYF. Variable domain in full (rest from reference TRBV19 and TRBJ2-4): DGGITQSPKYLFRKEGQNVTLSCEQNLNHDAMYWYRQDPGQGLRLIYYSQIVNDFQKGDIAEGYSVSREKKESFPLTVTSAQKNPTAFYLCASSMGQLPLENIQYFGAGTRLSVL.